The 18 T cell receptor beta chains below come from one sample, sequenced in a study of regulatory T cells in long-lasting Graves disease (dated by TCRdb to about 2021). Library preparation employed multiplex PCR. Instrument on record: Illumina HiSeq 4000. CDR3 regions were amplified by Arm-PCR with iRepertoire HTBI primers to construct TCR beta libraries. TCRdb trimmed the raw reads at Q25, called clones with MiXCR and kept productive beta chains. Rows are combined by CDR3 protein, so each entry shows the most common genes and DNA. In this sample the table shows approximately 460,000 distinct CDR3 sequences, about a sixth of which occur a single time. The ten largest make up around 10% of the sample. In the paper's terms, the time point label means: newly diagnosed GD, antithyroid drugs for less than 3 months. For both TCR sequencing and RNA sequencing, RNA was extracted from PBMCs in TRIzol. These sequences were also reported in another study, on T cells in Graves' hyperthyroidism and ophthalmopathy.

Specimen: peripheral blood mononuclear cells (PBMCs), collected at new diagnosis, from a patient treated with antithyroid drugs. Receptors originate from a woman aged 25-40 years with Graves disease. Donor details come from another sample of the same person, matched by shared clones.

This clonotype was recorded at least ten times. The V call is TRBV20-1, the J call TRBJ2-7, with D possibly matching TRBD1 (5 bases). The CDR3 length is 12 residues. The germline gives CDR1 DFQATT, CDR2 SNEGSKA (reference sequence). V dropped 3 bases and J dropped 4 bases, with 10 bases sitting between them. The CDR3 is CSARRQGYEQYF. In DNA form, the CDR3 reads TGCAGTGCTAGGAGGCAGGGATACGAGCAGTACTTC.

This clonotype was counted ten times or more. This chain connects TRBV20-1 to TRBJ2-1; D is possibly TRBD1 or TRBD2 (5 bases each). The CDR3 consists of 15 residues. The germline V gene encodes CDR1 DFQATT and CDR2 SNEGSKA (reference sequence). Between the trimmed V and J ends, which lost 6 bases and 9 bases, there was a span of 24 bases. Written as DNA, the CDR3 is TGCAGTGCGCTATCGGGACGGACGGGTTTTACTGAGCAGTTCTTC. It specifies CSALSGRTGFTEQFF.

This clonotype was found many times. The chain joins TRBV28 to TRBJ2-3; tentative D call: TRBD1 (5 bases). CDR3 length: 15 residues. With 5 bases removed from V and 2 bases from J, the gap between germline ends came to 14 bases. CDR1 is MDHEN and CDR2 is SYDVKM in the germline V gene. The CDR3 is CASSNAGQLTDTQYF. The CDR3 coding sequence is TGTGCCAGCAGTAACGCAGGGCAGCTCACAGATACGCAGTATTTT.

This clonotype was detected ten times or more. J is TRBJ2-5 and V is TRBV30, with 9 bases identical to TRBD2. Per germline, CDR1 GTSNPN and CDR2 SVGIG (reference sequence). Losses at the gene ends were 3 bases for V and 5 bases for J; bases not matched to a gene: 19. The CDR3 is 18 residues long. The CDR3 coding sequence is TGTGCCTGGAGACCTGGGGCTCTAGCGGGACCCCCTCGGGAGACCCAGTACTTC. Its protein is CAWRPGALAGPPRETQYF.

This clonotype showed up many times. This chain joins TRBV28 and TRBJ2-1; tentative D call: TRBD2 (6 bases). Germline V gene sequence: CDR1 MDHEN, CDR2 SYDVKM. There are 15 residues in the CDR3. V lost 5 bases, J lost 5 bases, and 16 bases lay in between. CDR3 residues: CASSPNPTSNNEQFF. The CDR3 DNA is TGTGCCAGCAGTCCCAACCCAACTAGCAACAATGAGCAGTTCTTC.

This clonotype was observed at least ten times. This chain connects TRBV7-2 to TRBJ2-1; D uncertain. The CDR3 runs to 13 residues. V shed 2 bases and J shed 5 bases, with 7 bases lying between them. Germline CDR1 and CDR2: SGHTA and FQGNSA. The CDR3 region has the DNA TGTGCCAGCAGCTTAAGTTGGGACAATGAGCAGTTCTTC. This gives the protein CASSLSWDNEQFF.

This clonotype was counted between two and nine times. The chain joins TRBV30 to TRBJ1-1, with 7 bases that match TRBD1. The CDR3 has 12 amino acids. The V gene's germline CDR1 is GTSNPN and CDR2 SVGIG (reference sequence). The junction had 7 bases not matched to a gene; V was cut back by 3 bases and J by 9 bases. This CDR3 is CAWSPDRVKAFF. The DNA for the CDR3 is TGTGCCTGGAGCCCTGACAGGGTAAAAGCTTTCTTT.

This chain uses TRBV10-3 with TRBJ1-5; tentatively, D is TRBD1 (5 bases). The CDR3 covers 16 residues. Trimming shortened V by 4 bases and J by 3 bases, and 16 bases separated the two germline ends. Germline V lookup: CDR1 ENHRY, CDR2 SYGVKD. CDR3 protein: CAISGGSPGDNQPQHF. The CDR3 DNA sequence: TGTGCCATCAGTGGGGGGTCTCCGGGGGACAATCAGCCCCAGCATTTT.

This clonotype came up a few times. CDR3 sequence reads: CASSVELGRADTQYF. CDR3 DNA: TGTGCCAGCAGCGTAGAGCTGGGAAGAGCAGATACGCAGTATTTT. The chain joins TRBV9 to TRBJ2-3, with unresolved D. CDR1 is SGDLS and CDR2 is YYNGEE in the germline V gene. V was shortened by 0 bases and J by 4 bases, with 12 bases between the two germline ends. CDR3 length: 15 residues.

This clonotype was detected ten times or more. CDR3 coding DNA: TGTGCCAGCATGGGACTAGCGGCCCAAAACAATGAGCAGTTCTTC. This gives the protein CASMGLAAQNNEQFF. The rearrangement joins TRBV2 to TRBJ2-1, with 11 positions matching TRBD2. Germline V CDR1 and CDR2: SNHLY, FYNNEI. The CDR3 runs to 15 residues. The trim removed 7 bases at V and 5 bases at J, leaving 7 bases unmatched.

This clonotype was counted at least ten times. The gene calls are TRBV9 and TRBJ2-4, with a possible D match to TRBD2 (6 bases). The CDR3 extends over 17 amino acids. Germline CDR1 reads SGDLS; CDR2 reads YYNGEE. V lost 3 bases and J 0 bases, leaving 16 bases between the germline ends. The CDR3 nucleotides are TGTGCCAGCAGCGCGGGGGACGACAGCCTAGCCAAAAACATTCAGTACTTC. This codes for CASSAGDDSLAKNIQYF.

In its sample, this clonotype was seen many times. The chain uses TRBV7-8 and TRBJ1-1; TRBD1 matches 7 bases. V dropped 1 base and J dropped 7; count of bases not matched to a gene: 12. The germline CDR1 and CDR2 sequences are SGHVS and FQNEAQ. The CDR3 sequence is 16 residues long. The CDR3 region has the DNA TGTGCCAGCAGCTTAGTGGGGTTTCGGGACAGCCATGAAGCTTTCTTT. Protein sequence: CASSLVGFRDSHEAFF. Full variable domain (remainder filled in from reference TRBV7-8 and TRBJ1-1): GAGVSQSPRYKVAKRGQDVALRCDPISGHVSLFWYQQALGQGPEFLTYFQNEAQLDKSGLPSDRFFAERPEGSVSTLKIQRTQQEDSAVYLCASSLVGFRDSHEAFFGQGTRLTVV.

This clonotype was recorded many times. V is TRBV11-2 and J is TRBJ2-7; tentatively, D is TRBD1 (7 bases). The length of the CDR3 is 14 residues. Trimming took 3 bases from V and 6 from J, leaving 15 bases between them. Germline CDR1 reads SGHAT; CDR2 reads FQNNGV. CDR3: CASSFRAGGGEQYF. The CDR3 coding sequence is TGTGCCAGCAGCTTTAGGGCAGGGGGAGGCGAGCAGTACTTC.

This clonotype was seen many times. The rearrangement links TRBV5-1 to TRBJ2-7; possibly TRBD1 for D (6 bases). Germline-derived CDR1 and CDR2 are SGHRS and YFSETQ. V gave up 0 bases and J gave up 2 bases, with 15 bases separating them. The length of the CDR3 is 16 residues. The CDR3 region is CASSLVPQGNPYEQYF. CDR3 in DNA: TGCGCCAGCAGCTTGGTTCCTCAGGGGAACCCCTACGAGCAGTACTTC.

This clonotype appeared many times. V gene TRBV3-1 combines with J gene TRBJ2-2, with D possibly being TRBD1 (5 bases). This CDR3 spans 17 amino acids. Looked up from germline, CDR1 is LGHDT and CDR2 is YNNKEL (reference sequence). V lost 4 bases and J 0 bases, leaving 15 bases between the germline ends. CDR3 nucleotides: TGTGCCAGCAGCCCCCCTCCAGGGTCATCGAACACCGGGGAGCTGTTTTTT. This translates into CASSPPPGSSNTGELFF.

This clonotype showed up just a few times. The J gene is TRBJ2-1, the V gene TRBV20-1, with D possibly matching TRBD2 (6 bases). V lost 7 bases and J lost 3, with 16 bases in between. Germline loops: CDR1 DFQATT, CDR2 SNEGSKA (reference sequence). The CDR3 spans 14 residues. Here the CDR3 DNA reads TGCAGTGTCAGGTCGGGACTCGACTACAATGAGCAGTTCTTC. Amino acids: CSVRSGLDYNEQFF.

The chain employs TRBV6-2 or TRBV6-3 and TRBJ2-7; unclear D gene. V was trimmed by 2 bases and J by 5 bases, leaving 13 bases between them. The CDR3 spans 14 residues. The germline CDR1 and CDR2 sequences are MNHEY and SVGEGT. This CDR3 is CASSYLPNWDEQYF. DNA of the CDR3: TGTGCCAGCAGTTACCTTCCCAACTGGGACGAGCAGTACTTC.

This clonotype was detected ten times or more. V is TRBV6-1 and J is TRBJ1-5; possible D gene TRBD1, 5 bases. V was shortened by 10 bases and J by 4 bases, with 14 bases between the two germline ends. Germline CDR1 MNHNS, CDR2 SASEGT. This CDR3 is built from 13 residues. CDR3 coding DNA: TGTGCCACTCGAGACAGCTCGAATCAGCCCCAGCATTTT. Its translation: CATRDSSNQPQHF.